Listed below are T cell receptor beta chains from one sample, sequenced in a study of T-cell reconstitution after alpha-beta-depleted transplantation in children. MiXCR, run by TCRdb on the PCR reads, gives a single entry per CDR3 protein. The sample holds around 270,000 distinct CDR3 sequences; almost 8% are singletons and the top ten take around 9.8%. The specimen was peripheral blood, collected 360 days after TCRalphabeta/CD19-depleted stem cell transplant. These receptors all come from a female patient under 10 years old who had a stem cell transplant for Fanconi anemia, so the T cells may come from the graft donor. CDR3s include the opening cysteine and the closing phenylalanine or tryptophan. Each record gives: J gene, D gene, clone size, V gene, CDR3 protein, CDR3 DNA. D genes are given only for firm matches. Clone size appears in some rows only: once, few, many, or a class for an expanded clone.

TRBJ1-3 NA few TRBV20-1 CSAPEGVAGGNTIYF TGCAGTGCTCCCGAGGGGGTGGCGGGGGGAAACACCATATATTTT
TRBJ2-1 NA few TRBV14 CASSPTSPIYNEQFF TGTGCCAGCAGTCCGACTAGTCCAATCTACAATGAGCAGTTCTTC
TRBJ2-5 TRBD1 few TRBV9 CASSVHGQESETQYF TGTGCCAGCAGCGTGCACGGACAGGAATCAGAGACCCAGTACTTC
TRBJ2-2 NA many TRBV29-1 CSGGTVADTGELFF TGCAGCGGCGGGACAGTGGCGGACACCGGGGAGCTGTTTTTT
TRBJ1-3 NA many TRBV24-1 CATSDPGSSGNTIYF TGTGCCACCAGTGATCCGGGAAGCTCTGGAAACACCATATATTTT
TRBJ2-3 NA many TRBV25-1 CASNNPGDTQYF TGTGCCAGCAATAACCCTGGGGATACGCAGTATTTT
TRBJ2-3 TRBD2 few TRBV28 CASSLSLRTSGGLTDTQYF TGTGCCAGCAGTTTATCCCTCCGGACTAGCGGGGGGCTCACAGATACGCAGTATTTT
TRBJ2-5 NA many TRBV9 CASSVAPIHGGGETQYF TGTGCCAGCAGCGTAGCCCCCATACATGGAGGGGGTGAGACCCAGTACTTC
TRBJ2-1 TRBD1 NA TRBV12-3/TRBV12-4 CASSATGTGVADEQFF TGTGCCAGCAGTGCTACCGGGACAGGGGTGGCTGATGAGCAGTTCTTC
TRBJ1-1 NA NA TRBV3-1 CASSQDLTGRTEAFF TGTGCCAGCAGCCAAGATCTAACAGGGAGGACTGAAGCTTTCTTT
TRBJ2-3 NA many TRBV6-1 CASSHGGGGTDTQYF TGTGCCAGCAGCCACGGGGGAGGAGGCACAGATACGCAGTATTTT
TRBJ1-4 NA few TRBV20-1 CSASRQGSEKLFF TGCAGTGCTAGCCGCCAGGGAAGCGAAAAACTGTTTTTT
TRBJ2-7 TRBD2 NA TRBV11-2 CASSLVPLTSLQYF TGTGCCAGCAGCTTAGTACCCCTGACTAGCCTTCAGTACTTC
TRBJ2-7 TRBD1 many TRBV12-3/TRBV12-4 CASSQGQGFTYEQYF TGTGCCAGCAGTCAGGGACAGGGGTTTACCTACGAGCAGTACTTC
TRBJ2-7 NA many TRBV3-1 CASSQRGSYEQYF TGTGCCAGCAGCCAAAGGGGGTCCTACGAGCAGTACTTC
TRBJ2-3 NA many TRBV7-9 CASSSGATDTQYF TGTGCCAGCAGCTCCGGGGCCACAGATACGCAGTATTTT